Sequencing of this TCR beta chain was carried out in a study of blood T cell repertoires in COVID-19. Study-level information: COVID-19 samples collected from the United States, Italy and Spain covered acute and convalescent phases. T cells, B-cell-depleted T cells, or PBMCs provided the cDNA or gDNA that served as material.

The germline gives CDR1 SGDLS, CDR2 YYNGEE. The CDR3 covers 16 residues. V was clipped by 3 bases and J by 4 bases; unmatched bases: 6. Profiling relied on immunoSEQ multiplex PCR, and the TCRdb table lists in-frame clones only, not all of them. Of some 140,000 clones listed, around 82% are singletons. Self-reported history from a screening survey and questionnaire set each donor's cohort. The sequenced material came from PBMCs or T cells enriched from blood (not recorded which). This sequence joins TRBV9 and TRBJ1-3; TRBD1 aligns across 11 bases. The receptor was isolated from a man aged 40-50 years with acute COVID-19. The CDR3 region has the DNA TGTGCCAGCAGCGCCCGGGACAGGGGGAACGGAAACACCATATATTTT. Translation: CASSARDRGNGNTIYF.